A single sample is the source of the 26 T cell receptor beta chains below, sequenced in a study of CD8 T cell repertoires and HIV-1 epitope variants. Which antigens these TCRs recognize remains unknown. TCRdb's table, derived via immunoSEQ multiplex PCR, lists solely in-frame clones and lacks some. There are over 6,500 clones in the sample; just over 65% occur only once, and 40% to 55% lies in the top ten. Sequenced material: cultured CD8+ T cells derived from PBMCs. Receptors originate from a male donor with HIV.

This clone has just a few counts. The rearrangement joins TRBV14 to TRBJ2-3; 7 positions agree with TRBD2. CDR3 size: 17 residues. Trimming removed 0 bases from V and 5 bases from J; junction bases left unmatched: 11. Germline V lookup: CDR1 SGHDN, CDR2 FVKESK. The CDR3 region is CASSQDRREGRGDTQYF. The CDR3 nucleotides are TGTGCCAGCAGCCAAGATAGGAGGGAGGGCCGGGGAGATACGCAGTATTTT.

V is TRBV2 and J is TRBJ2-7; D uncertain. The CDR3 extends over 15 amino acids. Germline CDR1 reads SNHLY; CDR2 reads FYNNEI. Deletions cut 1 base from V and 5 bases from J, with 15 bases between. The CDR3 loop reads CASSEDVGDFHEQYF. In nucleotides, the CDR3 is TGTGCCAGCAGTGAAGATGTTGGCGACTTTCACGAGCAGTACTTC.

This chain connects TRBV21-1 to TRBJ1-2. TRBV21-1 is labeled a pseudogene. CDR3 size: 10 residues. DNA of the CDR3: TGTGCCAGCAGCCACCAGCCGGGTTACTTC. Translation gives CASSHQPGYF.

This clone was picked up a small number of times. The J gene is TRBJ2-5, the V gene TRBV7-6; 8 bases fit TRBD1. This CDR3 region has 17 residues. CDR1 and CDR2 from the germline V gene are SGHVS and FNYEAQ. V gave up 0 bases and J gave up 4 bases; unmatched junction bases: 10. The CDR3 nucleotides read TGTGCCAGCAGCTTAGCCCGGGACAGGAGTGGGAGAGAGACCCAGTACTTC. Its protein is CASSLARDRSGRETQYF. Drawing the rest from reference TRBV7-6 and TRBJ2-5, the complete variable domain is GAGVSQSPRYKVTKRGQDVALRCDPISGHVSLYWYRQALGQGPEFLTYFNYEAQQDKSGLPNDRFSAERPEGSISTLTIQRTEQRDSAMYRCASSLARDRSGRETQYFGPGTRLLVL.

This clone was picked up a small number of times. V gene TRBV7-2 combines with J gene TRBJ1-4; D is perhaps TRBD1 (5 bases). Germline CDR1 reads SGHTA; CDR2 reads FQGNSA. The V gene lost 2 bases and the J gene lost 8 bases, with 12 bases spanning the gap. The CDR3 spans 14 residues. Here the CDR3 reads CASSLFQGGEKLFF. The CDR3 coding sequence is TGTGCCAGCAGCTTATTTCAGGGAGGAGAAAAACTGTTTTTT. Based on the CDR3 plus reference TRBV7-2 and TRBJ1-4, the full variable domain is GAGVSQSPSNKVTEKGKDVELRCDPISGHTALYWYRQSLGQGLEFLIYFQGNSAPDKSGLPSDRFSAERTGGSVSTLTIQRTQQEDSAVYLCASSLFQGGEKLFFGSGTQLSVL.

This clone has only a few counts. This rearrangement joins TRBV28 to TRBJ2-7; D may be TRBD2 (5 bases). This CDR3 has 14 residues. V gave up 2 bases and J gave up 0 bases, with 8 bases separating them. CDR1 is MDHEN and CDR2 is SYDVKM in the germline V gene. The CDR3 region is CASSLIASSYEQYF. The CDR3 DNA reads TGTGCCAGCAGTTTAATAGCGAGCTCCTACGAGCAGTACTTC.

CDR3 DNA: TGCGCCAGCAGTAGCTGTCTAACGCGAAAGACCTATGGCTACACCTTC. Residues: CASSSCLTRKTYGYTF. The chain combines TRBV10-1 with TRBJ1-2; the D is unclear. CDR3 length equals 16 residues. From germline, CDR1 is WNHNN and CDR2 SYGVQD (reference sequence). V was trimmed by 5 bases and J by 4 bases, leaving 20 bases between them.

This chain's CDR3 is CASSTTGTGYSPLHF. The CDR3 DNA follows: TGTGCCAGCAGCACGACCGGGACAGGGTATTCACCCCTCCACTTT. This chain joins TRBV13 and TRBJ1-6, with TRBD1 matching over 9 bases. Germline CDR1 and CDR2: PRHDT and FYEKMQ (reference sequence). This CDR3 has 15 residues. The J segment lost 8 bases and the V segment lost 5 bases, leaving 7 bases of the junction unmatched. Full variable domain (outside the CDR3, taken from reference TRBV13 and TRBJ1-6): AAGVIQSPRHLIKEKRETATLKCYPIPRHDTVYWYQQGPGQDPQFLISFYEKMQSDKGSIPDRFSAQQFSDYHSELNMSSLELGDSALYFCASSTTGTGYSPLHFGNGTRLTVT.

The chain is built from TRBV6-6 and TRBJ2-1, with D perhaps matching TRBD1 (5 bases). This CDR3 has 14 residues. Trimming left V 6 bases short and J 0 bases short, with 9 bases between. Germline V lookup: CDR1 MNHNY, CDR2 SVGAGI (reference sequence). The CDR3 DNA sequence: TGTGCCAGCAGACCCAGGGACTCCTACAATGAGCAGTTCTTC. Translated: CASRPRDSYNEQFF.

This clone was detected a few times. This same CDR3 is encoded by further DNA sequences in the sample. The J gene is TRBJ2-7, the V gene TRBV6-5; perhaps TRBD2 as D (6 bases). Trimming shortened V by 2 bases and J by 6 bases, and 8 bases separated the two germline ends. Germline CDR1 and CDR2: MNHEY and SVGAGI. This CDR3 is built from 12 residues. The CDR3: CASSYGGGEQYF. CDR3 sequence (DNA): TGTGCCAGCAGTTACGGGGGAGGCGAGCAGTACTTC.

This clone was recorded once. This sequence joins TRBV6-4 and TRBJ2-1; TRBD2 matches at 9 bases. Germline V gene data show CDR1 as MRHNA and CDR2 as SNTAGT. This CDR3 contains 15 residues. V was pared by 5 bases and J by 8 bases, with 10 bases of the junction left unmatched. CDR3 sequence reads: CASSTGLASRDEQFF. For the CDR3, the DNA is TGTGCCAGCAGTACGGGACTAGCTTCTCGTGATGAGCAGTTCTTC.

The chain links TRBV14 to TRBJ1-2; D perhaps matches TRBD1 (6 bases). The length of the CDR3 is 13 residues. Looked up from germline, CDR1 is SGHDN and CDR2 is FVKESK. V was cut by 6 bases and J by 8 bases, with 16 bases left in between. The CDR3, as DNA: TGTGCCAGCAGTCCTATCACAGGGATCGGCTACACCTTC. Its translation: CASSPITGIGYTF. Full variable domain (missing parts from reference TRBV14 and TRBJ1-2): EAGVTQFPSHSVIEKGQTVTLRCDPISGHDNLYWYRRVMGKEIKFLLHFVKESKQDESGMPNNRFLAERTGGTYSTLKVQPAELEDSGVYFCASSPITGIGYTFGSGTRLTVV.

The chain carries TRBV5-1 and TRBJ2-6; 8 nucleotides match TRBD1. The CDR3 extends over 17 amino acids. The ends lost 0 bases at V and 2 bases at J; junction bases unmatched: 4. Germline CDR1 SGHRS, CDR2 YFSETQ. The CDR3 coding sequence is TGCGCCAGCAGCTTGGCCAGGGGGCGGACTGGGGCCAACGTCCTGACTTTC. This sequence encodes CASSLARGRTGANVLTF.

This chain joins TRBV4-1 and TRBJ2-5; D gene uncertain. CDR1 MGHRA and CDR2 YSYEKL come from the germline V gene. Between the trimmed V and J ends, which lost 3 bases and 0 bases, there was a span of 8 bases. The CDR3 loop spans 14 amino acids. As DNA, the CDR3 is TGCGCCAGCAGCCATCTACACAACCAAGAGACCCAGTACTTC. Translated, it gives CASSHLHNQETQYF.

The CDR3 DNA reads as TGTGCCAGCAGCTTAGCGGGACAGGGGTTTGAGGGCTACACCTTC. This gives the protein CASSLAGQGFEGYTF. The chain recombines TRBV7-2 with TRBJ1-2; 10 bases map to TRBD1. Germline assignment: CDR1 SGHTA and CDR2 FQGNSA. The CDR3 extends over 15 amino acids. J lost 8 bases, V lost 0 bases, and 6 bases had no gene match.

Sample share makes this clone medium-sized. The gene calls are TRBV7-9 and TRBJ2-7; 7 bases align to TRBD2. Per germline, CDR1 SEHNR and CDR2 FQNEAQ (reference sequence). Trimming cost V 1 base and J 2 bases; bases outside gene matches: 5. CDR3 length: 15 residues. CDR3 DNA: TGTGCCAGCAGCTTAGTGGGCGGGGGTGCCTACGAGCAGTACTTC. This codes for CASSLVGGGAYEQYF.

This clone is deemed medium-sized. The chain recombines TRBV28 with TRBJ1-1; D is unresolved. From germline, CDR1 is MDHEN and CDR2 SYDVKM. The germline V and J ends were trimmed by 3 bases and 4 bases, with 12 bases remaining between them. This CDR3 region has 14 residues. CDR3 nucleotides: TGTGCCAGCAGTTTTCGGGGATGGGGCACTGAAGCTTTCTTT. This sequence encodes CASSFRGWGTEAFF.

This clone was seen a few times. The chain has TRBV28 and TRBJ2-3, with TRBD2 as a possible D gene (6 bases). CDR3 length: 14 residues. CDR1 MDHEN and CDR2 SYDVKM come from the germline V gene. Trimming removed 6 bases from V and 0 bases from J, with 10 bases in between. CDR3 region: CASRAAGSTDTQYF. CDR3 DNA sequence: TGTGCCAGCAGAGCGGCGGGGAGCACAGATACGCAGTATTTT.

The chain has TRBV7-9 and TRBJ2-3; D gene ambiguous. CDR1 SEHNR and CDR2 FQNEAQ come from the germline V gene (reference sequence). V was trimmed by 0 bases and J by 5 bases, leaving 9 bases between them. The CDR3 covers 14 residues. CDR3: CASSLASVGDTQYF. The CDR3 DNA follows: TGTGCCAGCAGCTTAGCGAGCGTTGGAGATACGCAGTATTTT.

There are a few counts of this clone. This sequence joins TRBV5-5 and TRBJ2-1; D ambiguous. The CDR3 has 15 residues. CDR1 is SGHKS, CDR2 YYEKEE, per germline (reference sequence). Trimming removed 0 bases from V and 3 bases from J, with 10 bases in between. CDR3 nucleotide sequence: TGTGCCAGCAGCTTGGGGCTCGTGGACTACAATGAGCAGTTCTTC. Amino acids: CASSLGLVDYNEQFF.

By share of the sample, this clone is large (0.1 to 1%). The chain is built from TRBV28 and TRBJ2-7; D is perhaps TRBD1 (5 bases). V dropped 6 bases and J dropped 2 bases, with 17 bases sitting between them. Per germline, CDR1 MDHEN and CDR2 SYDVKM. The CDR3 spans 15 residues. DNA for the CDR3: TGTGCCAGCAGCGAATCAATAGGACAAGCCTACGAGCAGTACTTC. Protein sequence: CASSESIGQAYEQYF.

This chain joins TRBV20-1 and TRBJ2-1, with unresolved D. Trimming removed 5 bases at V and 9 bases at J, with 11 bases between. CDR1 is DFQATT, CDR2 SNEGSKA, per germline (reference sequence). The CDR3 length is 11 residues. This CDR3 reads CSAPLFAEQFF. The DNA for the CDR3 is TGCAGTGCTCCACTCTTTGCTGAGCAGTTCTTC.

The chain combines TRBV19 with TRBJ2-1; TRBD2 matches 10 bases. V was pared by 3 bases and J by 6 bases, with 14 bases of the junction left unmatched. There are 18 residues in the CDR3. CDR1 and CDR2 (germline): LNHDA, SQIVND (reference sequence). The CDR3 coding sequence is TGTGCCAGTAGTATGATTTGGAGTAGGCTAGCGGGAGTCAATGAGCAGTTCTTC. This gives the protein CASSMIWSRLAGVNEQFF.

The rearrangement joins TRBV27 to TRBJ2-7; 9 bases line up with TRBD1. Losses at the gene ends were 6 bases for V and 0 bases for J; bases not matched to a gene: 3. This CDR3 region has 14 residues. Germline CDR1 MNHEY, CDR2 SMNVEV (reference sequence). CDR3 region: CASRQGASSYEQYF. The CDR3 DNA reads TGTGCCAGCAGACAGGGGGCTTCCTCCTACGAGCAGTACTTC.

The CDR3 protein is CASSVDDNYGYTF. The CDR3 nucleotides read TGTGCCAGCAGCGTAGATGATAACTATGGCTACACCTTC. The chain couples TRBV9 to TRBJ1-2; the D is unclear. The CDR3 covers 13 residues. Germline V gives CDR1 SGDLS, CDR2 YYNGEE. V dropped 0 bases and J dropped 1 base, with 4 bases sitting between them.

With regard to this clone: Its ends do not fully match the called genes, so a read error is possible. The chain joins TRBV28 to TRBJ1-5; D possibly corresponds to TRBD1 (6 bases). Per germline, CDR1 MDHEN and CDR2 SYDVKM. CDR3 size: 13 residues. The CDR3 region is CASSLITTGGTTF. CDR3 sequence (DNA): TGTGCCAGCAGTCTAATTACGACAGGAGGAACGACCTTT.